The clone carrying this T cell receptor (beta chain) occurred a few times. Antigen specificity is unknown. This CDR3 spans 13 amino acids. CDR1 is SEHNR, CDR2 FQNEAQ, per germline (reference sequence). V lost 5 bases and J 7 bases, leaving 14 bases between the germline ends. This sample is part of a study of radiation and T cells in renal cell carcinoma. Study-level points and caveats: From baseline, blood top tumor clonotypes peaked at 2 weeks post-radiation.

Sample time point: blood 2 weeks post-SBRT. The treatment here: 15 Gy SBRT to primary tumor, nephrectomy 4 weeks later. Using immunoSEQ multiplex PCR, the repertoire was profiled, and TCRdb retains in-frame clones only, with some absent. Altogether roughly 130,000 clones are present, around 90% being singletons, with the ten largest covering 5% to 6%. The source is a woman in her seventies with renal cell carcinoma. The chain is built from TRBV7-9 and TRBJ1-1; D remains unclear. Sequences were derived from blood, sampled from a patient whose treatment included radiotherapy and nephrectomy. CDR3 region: CASSPAGGHEAFF. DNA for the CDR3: TGTGCCAGCAGCCCCGCGGGAGGGCATGAAGCTTTCTTT.